These T cell receptor beta chains were read from a single sample in a study of OX40 agonist ivuxolimab in advanced cancers. Measured with immunoSEQ multiplex PCR; TCRdb has only the in-frame clones, and not every one. The table shows some 80,000 clones, with more than 70% occurring only once. The source was CD4+ or CD8+ T cells sorted from blood, collected in a trial of the OX40 agonist ivuxolimab. These receptors came from an adult with an advanced solid tumor such as melanoma, head and neck, liver or kidney cancer. Both conserved end residues are part of each CDR3. A D gene is named only where the DNA matches it firmly. Clone size appears in some rows only: once, few, many, or a class for an expanded clone.

-	TRBV28	once	TRBJ2-3	TGTGCCGCCGGACCGATGAGACAGGCCAAAGATACGCAGTATTTT	CAAGPMRQAKDTQYF
-	TRBV6-1	-	TRBJ2-5	TGTGCCAGCAGTGAAGGAACAGAGACCCAGTACTTC	CASSEGTETQYF
TRBD1	TRBV19	-	TRBJ2-5	TGTGCCAGTAAGCGGACAGGGCCGCAAGAGACCCAGTACTTC	CASKRTGPQETQYF
-	TRBV6-6	few	TRBJ1-5	TGTGCCAGCAGTTACTCATCGGCGGTAGACAATCAGCCCCAGCATTTT	CASSYSSAVDNQPQHF
-	TRBV28	-	TRBJ2-3	TGTGCCAGCAGTCCACACCGACTATCGAGGGGGGTGGAAGATACGCAGTATTTT	CASSPHRLSRGVEDTQYF
-	TRBV5-4	-	TRBJ1-4	TGTGCCAGCAGCCTCGGTGGACAATGGGTTAATGAAAAACTGTTTTTT	CASSLGGQWVNEKLFF
TRBD2	TRBV6-4	-	TRBJ2-3	TGTGCCAGCAGTGTGGAGCGGGGGTGCACAGATACGCAGTATTTT	CASSVERGCTDTQYF
-	TRBV18	-	TRBJ1-5	TGTGCCAGCTCACCCCAGGGTCTGGTTCAGCCCCAGCATTTT	CASSPQGLVQPQHF
-	TRBV6-1	-	TRBJ2-3	TGTGCCAGCAGTGAAGGTGACTCCACAGATACGCAGTATTTT	CASSEGDSTDTQYF
TRBD1	TRBV10-3	once	TRBJ1-2	TGTGCCATCAGTCCAAAAGATGCAGGACAGGGGCGCTCATATGGCTACACCTTC	CAISPKDAGQGRSYGYTF
-	TRBV19	once	TRBJ2-2	TGTGCCAGTAACTCCGGGGGCGAAACCGGGGAGCTGTTTTTT	CASNSGGETGELFF
-	TRBV6-1	-	TRBJ2-7	TGTGCCAGCACCCGAACGTTGGGACGCGAGCAGTACTTC	CASTRTLGREQYF
-	TRBV7-9	-	TRBJ1-5	TGTGCCAGCAGCTTGGAGGAAAATCAGCCCCAGCATTTT	CASSLEENQPQHF
-	TRBV28	-	TRBJ1-5	TGTGCCAGCAGCCTAGCGGTTCAGCCCCAGCATTTT	CASSLAVQPQHF
-	TRBV19	-	TRBJ1-2	TGTGCCAGTAGTCGACGGGCCCCCGCAGGTGGCTACACCTTC	CASSRRAPAGGYTF
-	TRBV27	-	TRBJ2-5	TGTGCCAGCAGTTACAGGGACGGGGAGACCCAGTACTTC	CASSYRDGETQYF
TRBD1	TRBV11-2	-	TRBJ1-2	TGTGCCAGCAGCCCGGACAGGGACTATGGCTACACCTTC	CASSPDRDYGYTF
TRBD2	TRBV4-3	-	TRBJ2-7	TGCGCCAGCAGCCAAGACAGGCCGGGGGGGGCGCGGATCCAGCAGTACTTC	CASSQDRPGGARIQQYF
-	TRBV5-5	-	TRBJ2-1	TGTGCCAGCAGCTTGGTACGGCAGGAGCAGTTCTTC	CASSLVRQEQFF
-	TRBV6-1	-	TRBJ1-4	TGTGCCAGCAGTGCAGGTCCTTCAACTAATGAAAAACTGTTTTTT	CASSAGPSTNEKLFF
-	TRBV6-5	-	TRBJ2-2	TGTGCCAGCAGCCCTAGGACATCTCTGGCCGGGGAGCTGTTTTTT	CASSPRTSLAGELFF
-	TRBV7-6	-	TRBJ2-3	TGTGCCAGCAGCCCCCGGGGGGCTCCAGATACGCAGTATTTT	CASSPRGAPDTQYF
TRBD2	TRBV15	-	TRBJ2-3	TGTGCCACCAGCAGGGGTAGGAGACTAGCGGGGGGAAGTACGCAGTATTTT	CATSRGRRLAGGSTQYF
-	TRBV5-1	-	TRBJ2-7	TGCGCCAGCAGGCAAGGGACGGAATACGAGCAGTACTTC	CASRQGTEYEQYF
-	TRBV7-2	few	TRBJ2-3	TGTGCCAGCAGCTTAGATATATCGGTAGCAGATACGCAGTATTTT	CASSLDISVADTQYF